The 7 T cell receptor beta chains below all came from one sample that was sequenced in a study of OX40 agonist ivuxolimab in advanced cancers. Here immunoSEQ multiplex PCR was the method, and the copy in TCRdb shows in-frame clones only, minus some. The sample shows 40,000 to 60,000 clones, 85% to 90% of them seen only once. The source material was CD4+ or CD8+ T cells sorted from blood, sampled in a trial of the OX40 agonist ivuxolimab. Receptors were obtained from an adult with an advanced solid tumor such as melanoma, head and neck, liver or kidney cancer.

V gene TRBV18 combines with J gene TRBJ1-2; weak D call: TRBD1 (5 bases). Germline V CDR1 and CDR2: KGHSH, LQKENI. V lost 5 bases to trimming and J lost 4 bases, with 14 bases between them. The CDR3 is made up of 14 amino acids. The CDR3 DNA is TGTGCCAGCTCAGACAGACCAACCAGCTATGGCTACACCTTC. Protein sequence: CASSDRPTSYGYTF. Using reference TRBV18 and TRBJ1-2 for the parts outside the CDR3, the full variable domain is NAGVMQNPRHLVRRRGQEARLRCSPMKGHSHVYWYRQLPEEGLKFMVYLQKENIIDESGMPKERFSAEFPKEGPSILRIQQVVRGDSAAYFCASSDRPTSYGYTFGSGTRLTVV.

The chain couples TRBV7-9 to TRBJ1-1; tentative D call: TRBD1 (6 bases). Germline-derived CDR1 and CDR2 are SEHNR and FQNEAQ (reference sequence). Trimming shortened V by 1 base and J by 7 bases, and 13 bases separated the two germline ends. The CDR3 is 14 residues long. The CDR3 reads CASSLGWTDYEAFF. CDR3 bases: TGTGCCAGCAGCTTAGGGTGGACAGACTATGAAGCTTTCTTT. The full variable domain, with the rest looked up from reference TRBV7-9 and TRBJ1-1, is DTGVSQNPRHKITKRGQNVTFRCDPISEHNRLYWYRQTLGQGPEFLTYFQNEAQLEKSRLLSDRFSAERPKGSFSTLEIQRTEQGDSAMYLCASSLGWTDYEAFFGQGTRLTVV.

The chain employs TRBV5-1 and TRBJ2-7, with D perhaps matching TRBD1 (6 bases). The CDR3 is 14 residues long. Germline V CDR1 and CDR2: SGHRS, YFSETQ. Between the trimmed V and J ends, which lost 1 base and 2 bases, there was a span of 10 bases. The chain's CDR3 is CASSLSAGAYEQYF. The CDR3 DNA is TGCGCCAGCAGCTTGAGTGCAGGGGCCTACGAGCAGTACTTC.

The chain joins TRBV5-4 to TRBJ2-2; D is perhaps TRBD2 (7 bases). Germline V gene sequence: CDR1 SGHNT, CDR2 YYREEE (reference sequence). The CDR3 length is 17 residues. Trimming removed 2 bases at V and 7 bases at J, with 21 bases between. CDR3 nucleotides: TGTGCCAGCAGCTTACTACAGGGACTAACAGTGATCGGGGAGCTGTTTTTT. Translation gives CASSLLQGLTVIGELFF.

The rearrangement joins TRBV19 to TRBJ2-5; no firm D call. CDR1 is LNHDA, CDR2 SQIVND, per germline (reference sequence). This CDR3 has 12 amino acids. V was shortened by 1 base and J by 5 bases, with 5 bases between the two germline ends. The CDR3 loop reads CASSIGGETQYF. The CDR3 DNA sequence: TGTGCCAGTAGTATAGGGGGTGAGACCCAGTACTTC.

This clone has just one count. The chain joins TRBV9 to TRBJ2-1; 12 nucleotides agree with TRBD2. The trim removed 4 bases at V and 0 bases at J, leaving 20 bases unmatched. The CDR3 extends over 22 amino acids. Germline CDR1 reads SGDLS; CDR2 reads YYNGEE. CDR3 bases: TGTGCCAGCAGCCTAACCGTGAATAAACTAGCGGGGGGACACGGCTCCTACAATGAGCAGTTCTTC. This sequence encodes CASSLTVNKLAGGHGSYNEQFF.

The chain recombines TRBV15 with TRBJ2-3, with TRBD1 as a possible D gene (5 bases). CDR1 LNHNV and CDR2 YYDKDF come from the germline V gene (reference sequence). V lost 1 base to trimming and J lost 6 bases, with 8 bases between them. The CDR3 totals 13 residues. The CDR3 is CATSRVGVDTQYF. For the CDR3, the DNA is TGTGCCACCAGCAGAGTAGGGGTGGATACGCAGTATTTT.